The clone carrying this T cell receptor (beta chain) came up once. This specimen comes from a study of blood T cell repertoires in COVID-19. Study as a whole: Both acute and convalescent COVID-19 samples were obtained from the United States, Italy and Spain.

Sequencing was performed with immunoSEQ multiplex PCR; in TCRdb, only in-frame clones are kept and a portion is missing. The sample holds 250,000 to 300,000 clones, roughly 86% seen once. CDR1 and CDR2 (germline): LNHDA, SQIVND (reference sequence). J was trimmed by 3 bases and V by 5 bases; bases with no gene match: 18. This CDR3 contains 18 residues. The clonotype was recovered from a woman aged 45-59 years who had been exposed to COVID-19. The sequenced sample consisted of PBMCs or T cells enriched from blood (not recorded which). The rearrangement links TRBV19 to TRBJ1-1, with 7 bases fitting TRBD1. CDR3 region: CASSPSPVYRGKDTEAFF. As DNA, the CDR3 is TGTGCCAGTAGTCCTTCCCCCGTCTACAGGGGAAAGGACACTGAAGCTTTCTTT.